What follows are 13 T cell receptor beta chains derived from one specimen sequenced in a study of T-cell reconstitution after alpha-beta-depleted transplantation in children. Unique molecular identifiers tagged the TCRbeta library. TCRdb fed the PCR reads into MiXCR, producing one record per CDR3 protein. The table has about 980,000 distinct CDR3 sequences, about 31% seen once. The sample here was PBMCs, mostly from graft donor cells, taken 360 days after TCRalphabeta/CD19-depleted stem cell transplant. All receptors derive from a boy less than two years old who had a stem cell transplant for SCID, so the T cells may come from the graft donor.

The rearrangement links TRBV12-3 or TRBV12-4 to TRBJ1-4; D ambiguous. V shed 2 bases and J shed 8 bases, with 12 bases lying between them. This CDR3 has 14 residues. CDR3 protein: CASSLNPRWEKLFF. CDR3 in DNA: TGTGCCAGCAGTTTAAACCCTCGCTGGGAAAAACTGTTTTTT.

V is TRBV12-3 or TRBV12-4 and J is TRBJ2-7; D is possibly TRBD2 (6 bases). The V end lost 2 bases, the J end lost 11 bases, and 13 bases lay between the germline ends. The CDR3 extends over 12 amino acids. The CDR3 region is CASSLSRTTKYF. The CDR3 nucleotides read TGTGCCAGCAGTTTATCGCGGACTACTAAGTACTTC.

V gene TRBV9 combines with J gene TRBJ2-1; no clear D. The CDR3 has 14 residues. V gave up 1 base and J gave up 1 base, with 6 bases separating them. Germline V lookup: CDR1 SGDLS, CDR2 YYNGEE. Here the CDR3 reads CASSVQKSYNEQFF. The CDR3 DNA sequence: TGTGCCAGCAGCGTACAGAAGTCCTACAATGAGCAGTTCTTC.

This clonotype appeared many times. The chain has TRBV20-1 and TRBJ2-1, with 10 bases fitting TRBD1. CDR1 DFQATT and CDR2 SNEGSKA come from the germline V gene (reference sequence). V trimming: 1 base; J trimming: 8 bases; junction bases outside the gene matches: 5. The CDR3 spans 14 residues. CDR3 in DNA: TGCAGTGCTAGAGGGGGGACAGGGGTTTATGAGCAGTTCTTC. Translating it yields CSARGGTGVYEQFF.

V usage is TRBV29-1 and J usage is TRBJ2-6, with 8 bases identical to TRBD1. The length of the CDR3 is 19 residues. With V trimmed by 1 base and J by 0 bases, 11 bases remained unmatched. CDR1 is SQVTM and CDR2 is ANQGSEA in the germline V gene. The CDR3 DNA sequence: TGCAGCGTTGAAGGGAAGAGGGACAGGCCTCACTCTGGGGCCAACGTCCTGACTTTC. Translating gives CSVEGKRDRPHSGANVLTF.

The chain carries TRBV5-1 and TRBJ1-1; D unresolved. The germline V gene has CDR1 SGHRS and CDR2 YFSETQ. With 0 bases removed from V and 1 base from J, the gap between germline ends came to 10 bases. The CDR3 runs 15 residues. CDR3 in amino acids: CASSLGQTANTEAFF. The CDR3 DNA reads as TGCGCCAGCAGCTTGGGGCAGACGGCGAACACTGAAGCTTTCTTT. Full variable domain (outside the CDR3, taken from reference TRBV5-1 and TRBJ1-1): KAGVTQTPRYLIKTRGQQVTLSCSPISGHRSVSWYQQTPGQGLQFLFEYFSETQRNKGNFPGRFSGRQFSNSRSEMNVSTLELGDSALYLCASSLGQTANTEAFFGQGTRLTVV.

The gene calls are TRBV5-1 and TRBJ2-7, with 9 bases matching TRBD2. The CDR3 is 14 residues long. Germline CDR1 reads SGHRS; CDR2 reads YFSETQ. The V gene end was trimmed by 3 bases and the J gene end by 2 bases; junction bases not matched to a gene: 3. CDR3 residues: CASSSSSGAYEQYF. DNA for the CDR3: TGCGCCAGCAGCTCCTCTAGCGGGGCCTACGAGCAGTACTTC.

The chain uses TRBV10-3 and TRBJ1-2; D is ambiguous. V shed 3 bases and J shed 2 bases, with 7 bases lying between them. CDR3 length: 13 residues. Germline V gene sequence: CDR1 ENHRY, CDR2 SYGVKD. Here the CDR3 DNA reads TGTGCCATCAGTGACGGCGGGAACTATGGCTACACCTTC. Amino acid sequence: CAISDGGNYGYTF.

Only a few counts were recorded for this clonotype. J is TRBJ1-5 and V is TRBV27; TRBD1 matches at 9 bases. CDR1 and CDR2 from the germline V gene are MNHEY and SMNVEV (reference sequence). This CDR3 has 15 amino acids. Trimming took 6 bases from V and 3 from J; bases not matched to a gene: 6. The CDR3 region is CASSPTGGLNQPQHF. The DNA for the CDR3 is TGTGCCAGCAGCCCTACAGGGGGCCTCAATCAGCCCCAGCATTTT.

V and J are TRBV3-1 and TRBJ1-6; D is undetermined. CDR1 is LGHDT, CDR2 YNNKEL, per germline (reference sequence). Trimming took 3 bases from V and 8 from J, leaving 8 bases between them. This CDR3 is 13 amino acids long. CDR3 bases: TGTGCCAGCAGCCAGACGGGCTATTCACCCCTCCACTTT. Its translation: CASSQTGYSPLHF.

This clonotype has more than one count but fewer than ten. J is TRBJ1-5 and V is TRBV21-1; TRBD1, as called in the table, went unchecked against the DNA. TRBV21-1 is recorded as a pseudogene. The CDR3 sequence is 12 residues long. CDR3 DNA: TGTGCCTCCCCAGAGGGGGTCCAGCCCCAGCATTTT. It codes for CASPEGVQPQHF.

This clonotype has ten or more counts. V is TRBV5-1 and J is TRBJ2-3; perhaps TRBD2 as D (6 bases). This CDR3 has 13 residues. The germline gives CDR1 SGHRS, CDR2 YFSETQ. V lost 7 bases to trimming and J lost 5 bases, with 14 bases between them. The CDR3 DNA reads TGCGCCAGCGCATGGGGGGACGGAGATACGCAGTATTTT. This codes for CASAWGDGDTQYF.

The J gene is TRBJ2-3, the V gene TRBV4-1, with 9 nucleotides matching TRBD2. The CDR3 has 18 residues. The V gene end was trimmed by 1 base and the J gene end by 0 bases; junction bases not matched to a gene: 8. The germline CDR1 and CDR2 sequences are MGHRA and YSYEKL. DNA for the CDR3: TGCGCCAGCAGCCAAGGAACTTTAACTAGCGGGAGCACAGATACGCAGTATTTT. Encoded protein: CASSQGTLTSGSTDTQYF.